This T cell receptor (beta chain) was recorded in a study of T cell responses to AZD1222 COVID-19 vaccine. Study at large: Pooled in the analysis were second doses at about 4 or about 12 weeks. Study conclusions and caveats: Repertoire sampling occurred only after the peak T cell response. The donors showed a predominance of white British ancestry and of females, with possible underestimation of clonal diversity.

This clone was recorded only once. Its antigen is not identified. Per germline, CDR1 MNHEY and CDR2 SVGEGT. The CDR3 is 15 residues long. With V trimmed by 5 bases and J by 2 bases, 9 bases remained unmatched. TCRdb keeps only in-frame clones here, not all; method: immunoSEQ multiplex PCR. In the table there are roughly 120,000 clones, over 75% of which are singletons. The source is an adult in good health. V gene TRBV6-2 or TRBV6-3 combines with J gene TRBJ2-7, with 7 bases that match TRBD2. Sequencing used peripheral blood, obtained on day 0 of AZD1222 vaccination. CDR3 sequence: CASSPPTAGAYEQYF. DNA of the CDR3: TGTGCCAGCAGTCCCCCAACGGCGGGAGCCTACGAGCAGTACTTC.